These 11 T cell receptor beta chains were all obtained from the same sample, sequenced in a study of human T cells and chemical hapten exposure. Noted time point: patch test 2, 6 weeks after DPC sensitization. Treatment given: therapeutic diphenylcyclopropenone sensitization with weekly scalp DPC. TCRdb analysed the RACE reads with MiXCR anew, one entry per CDR3 protein. This table holds under 450,000 distinct CDR3 sequences, under 6.5% found once. The sequences come from whole blood, collected in connection with sensitization to the hapten diphenylcyclopropenone (DPC). The receptors were sampled from a woman aged 18-29 years with alopecia areata. Some clones in this sample may be carry-over from other donors' samples.

This clonotype has ten or more counts. This chain connects TRBV10-3 to TRBJ1-5; D is perhaps TRBD1 (5 bases). Germline assignment: CDR1 ENHRY and CDR2 SYGVKD. The V and J ends lost 3 bases and 5 bases respectively, with 17 bases between them. This CDR3 spans 16 amino acids. The CDR3 DNA follows: TGTGCCATCAGTGAATATGAGGGGTCGAGAGATCAGCCCCAGCATTTT. This gives the protein CAISEYEGSRDQPQHF.

This clonotype was seen ten or more times. The chain is built from TRBV6-6 and TRBJ2-3, with D unclear. Germline assignment: CDR1 MNHNY and CDR2 SVGAGI (reference sequence). Between the trimmed V and J ends, which lost 2 bases and 3 bases, there was a span of 3 bases. This CDR3 contains 12 residues. The CDR3 DNA sequence: TGTGCCAGCAGTTACACGACAGATACGCAGTATTTT. It codes for CASSYTTDTQYF.

In this sample, this clonotype turned up many times. The chain carries TRBV2 and TRBJ1-2; 7 nucleotides line up with TRBD1. Germline values: CDR1 SNHLY, CDR2 FYNNEI. The CDR3 length is 16 residues. The junction had 7 bases not matched to a gene; V was cut back by 0 bases and J by 3 bases. The CDR3 nucleotides read TGTGCCAGCAGTGAAGCCCTGACAGGGTATTACTATGGCTACACCTTC. Translation: CASSEALTGYYYGYTF. The whole variable domain, filled in from reference TRBV2 and TRBJ1-2, reads EPEVTQTPSHQVTQMGQEVILRCVPISNHLYFYWYRQILGQKVEFLVSFYNNEISEKSEIFDDQFSVERPDGSNFTLKIRSTKLEDSAMYFCASSEALTGYYYGYTFGSGTRLTVV.

This clonotype has at least ten counts. This rearrangement joins TRBV7-6 to TRBJ2-7; D not resolved. This CDR3 is built from 13 residues. The V gene lost 1 base and the J gene lost 7 bases, with 11 bases spanning the gap. CDR1 and CDR2 (germline): SGHVS, FNYEAQ. The CDR3 loop is CASSLVPEDEQYF. CDR3 coding DNA: TGTGCCAGCAGCTTAGTACCAGAGGATGAGCAGTACTTC. The whole variable domain, remainder taken from reference TRBV7-6 and TRBJ2-7, is GAGVSQSPRYKVTKRGQDVALRCDPISGHVSLYWYRQALGQGPEFLTYFNYEAQQDKSGLPNDRFSAERPEGSISTLTIQRTEQRDSAMYRCASSLVPEDEQYFGPGTRLTVT.

This clonotype appeared many times. The V and J genes are TRBV11-3 and TRBJ2-1, with TRBD2 identical over 16 bases. This CDR3 has 16 residues. The germline CDR1 and CDR2 sequences are SGHNT and YENEEA. V dropped 3 bases and J dropped 6; count of bases not matched to a gene: 2. The CDR3 DNA reads as TGTGCCAGCAGCTTGGGGACTAGCGGGGGGGGCAATGAGCAGTTCTTC. Protein product: CASSLGTSGGGNEQFF. Full variable domain (outside the CDR3, taken from reference TRBV11-3 and TRBJ2-1): EAGVVQSPRYKIIEKKQPVAFWCNPISGHNTLYWYLQNLGQGPELLIRYENEEAVDDSQLPKDRFSAERLKGVDSTLKIQPAELGDSAVYLCASSLGTSGGGNEQFFGPGTRLTVL.

The V gene is TRBV6-1, the J gene TRBJ2-2; 9 bases line up with TRBD2. The CDR3 is 18 amino acids. Germline V gives CDR1 MNHNS, CDR2 SASEGT. Trimming at V came to 6 bases and at J to 0 bases, leaving 11 bases not matched to a gene. The CDR3 spells CASSPIAGAAANTGELFF. CDR3 coding DNA: TGTGCCAGCAGCCCGATAGCGGGGGCCGCAGCGAACACCGGGGAGCTGTTTTTT.

The genes are TRBV12-3 or TRBV12-4 and TRBJ2-6; 9 bases are shared with TRBD1. Trimming cost V 4 bases and J 3 bases; bases outside gene matches: 10. The CDR3 consists of 18 residues. The CDR3, as DNA: TGTGCCAGCAGTTCAGACAGGGGGGCAACTGGTGGGGCCAACGTCCTGACTTTC. Its protein is CASSSDRGATGGANVLTF.

This clonotype has only a few counts. The rearrangement links TRBV7-2 to TRBJ1-6, with unresolved D. The ends were cut back, 5 bases at V and 10 bases at J, with 18 bases in the middle. The CDR3 runs 15 residues. Per germline, CDR1 SGHTA and CDR2 FQGNSA. The CDR3 nucleotides are TGTGCCAGCAGCCCCCGGCCAAATTCCGACTCACCCCTCCACTTT. Translation: CASSPRPNSDSPLHF.

The V gene is TRBV7-2, the J gene TRBJ1-3; D uncertain. CDR3 length: 13 residues. V was trimmed by 3 bases and J by 8 bases, leaving 11 bases between them. The germline CDR1 and CDR2 sequences are SGHTA and FQGNSA. In nucleotides, the CDR3 is TGTGCCAGCAGCTTCCCCCGTATGGACACCATATATTTT. Encoded protein: CASSFPRMDTIYF.

This clonotype was seen a handful of times. This sequence joins TRBV27 and TRBJ2-7, with D perhaps TRBD2 (6 bases). The CDR3 has 14 amino acids. V shed 3 bases and J shed 1 base, with 10 bases lying between them. Per germline, CDR1 MNHEY and CDR2 SMNVEV (reference sequence). The CDR3, as DNA: TGTGCCAGCAGTTTGCGGGGAAGGTCCTACGAGCAGTACTTC. Residues: CASSLRGRSYEQYF.

This clonotype was seen more than once but under ten times. This chain links TRBV7-2 with TRBJ2-5; 10 positions match TRBD2. This CDR3 has 15 amino acids. V was clipped by 5 bases and J by 4 bases; unmatched bases: 7. Germline-derived CDR1 and CDR2 are SGHTA and FQGNSA. CDR3 sequence reads: CASSPERGGRETQYF. The CDR3 region has the DNA TGTGCCAGCAGCCCCGAGCGGGGGGGGCGAGAGACCCAGTACTTC.